These T cell receptor beta chains were read from a single sample in a study of PD-1 blockade in classical Hodgkin lymphoma. Method: immunoSEQ multiplex PCR; TCRdb's copy keeps in-frame clones and lacks some. The sample has 25,000 to 30,000 clones, about 81% seen once. The sample in question was peripheral blood mononuclear cells (PBMCs), obtained before the second cycle of nivolumab. These receptors were taken from a human donor with classical Hodgkin lymphoma. The CDR3 runs from the conserved cysteine through the conserved F or W. The D gene is left open where the match is weak. Size is omitted from some rows. Given values are once, few, many or a class for expanded clones.

TRBV6-6	TRBD1	.	TRBJ1-5	TGTGCCAGCAGTTCACAGGGGAATCAGCCCCAGCATTTT	CASSSQGNQPQHF
TRBV7-9	TRBD1	.	TRBJ1-2	TGTGCCAGCAGCTTAGGTACGACAGGGGCCTATGGCTACACCTTC	CASSLGTTGAYGYTF
TRBV15	.	few	TRBJ1-5	TGTGCCACCAGCAGAGATCCTGAAAATCAGCCCCAGCATTTT	CATSRDPENQPQHF
TRBV28	.	.	TRBJ2-5	TGTGCCAGCAGTATCGCCGGGGCGCAAGAGACCCAGTACTTC	CASSIAGAQETQYF
TRBV4-3	.	.	TRBJ1-2	TGCGCCAGCAGCCCGTCAGTCCAGTTGTTATGGGACGGCTATGGTTACACCTTC	CASSPSVQLLWDGYGYTF
TRBV19	.	once	TRBJ2-7	TGTGCCAGTAGTATAGATCGGGGGTCCTACGAGCAGTACTTC	CASSIDRGSYEQYF
TRBV30	.	.	TRBJ1-5	TGTGCCTGGTCTGACACAAATCAGCCCCAGCATTTT	CAWSDTNQPQHF
TRBV19	.	.	TRBJ1-3	TGTGCCAGTAGCCCTCGGGACACGCTCTCTGGAAACACCATATATTTT	CASSPRDTLSGNTIYF
TRBV19	.	.	TRBJ1-4	TGTGCCAGTAGCCCTGGGGGGGCTGGGGAAAAACTGTTTTTT	CASSPGGAGEKLFF
TRBV18	.	.	TRBJ2-7	TGTGCCAGCTCGTCCTCCTACGAGCAGTACTTC	CASSSSYEQYF
TRBV2	.	.	TRBJ2-2	TGTGCCAGCAAGAGGTCAGACACCGGGGAGCTGTTTTTT	CASKRSDTGELFF
TRBV7-9	.	.	TRBJ1-3	TGTGCCAGCAGCTCCTCCGACAGAGGGCTCCCTGGAAACACCATATATTTT	CASSSSDRGLPGNTIYF
TRBV7-2	.	.	TRBJ1-6	TGTGCCAGCAGCTTAGGAGGGCCTCTTAATTCACCCCTCCACTTT	CASSLGGPLNSPLHF
TRBV2	.	few	TRBJ1-2	TGTGCCAGCACACTGGGGTGGTTCTCTGGCTACACCTTC	CASTLGWFSGYTF
TRBV5-1	.	.	TRBJ2-2	TGCGCCAGCAGCTTGGAGGGCGGTACGAACACCGGGGAGCTGTTTTTT	CASSLEGGTNTGELFF
TRBV4-2	TRBD2	.	TRBJ2-3	TGTGCCAGCAGCCAACTTTGGACTAGCGGGGGGGCAACAGATACGCAGTATTTT	CASSQLWTSGGATDTQYF
TRBV7-9	TRBD1	.	TRBJ1-2	TGTGCCAGCAGCTTACTTGGGACAGGGGTCTATGGCTACACCTTC	CASSLLGTGVYGYTF
TRBV21-1	.	.	TRBJ1-1	TGTGCCAGCGTACTACGGGACTCAGCTTTCTTT	CASVLRDSAFF
TRBV18	.	once	TRBJ1-3	TGTGCCCCAGGGATTCCGAGCTCTGGAAACACCATATATTTT	CAPGIPSSGNTIYF
TRBV7-9	.	few	TRBJ1-5	TGTGCCAGCAGCTTAGAGTTTGCTCAGCCCCAGCATTTT	CASSLEFAQPQHF
TRBV5-1	.	.	TRBJ2-2	TGCGCCAGCAGCCCCGCTGAGGGGCCGAACACCGGGGAGCTGTTTTTT	CASSPAEGPNTGELFF
TRBV7-2	TRBD1	.	TRBJ2-5	TGTGCCAGCAGCTTAGCGCCGGGACAGGGGGAGACCCAGTACTTC	CASSLAPGQGETQYF
TRBV11-1	.	.	TRBJ2-2	TGTGCCAGCAGCCCCATGGAGGCCTTAGTCCCCGGGGAGCTGTTTTTT	CASSPMEALVPGELFF
TRBV7-2	.	.	TRBJ1-1	TGTGCCAGCAGCTTAAGGAGGGCCACTGAAGCTTTCTTT	CASSLRRATEAFF
TRBV5-5	.	.	TRBJ1-2	TGTGCCAGCAGCTTTATCCAGCGCGGCTACACCTTC	CASSFIQRGYTF
TRBV10-3	.	once	TRBJ1-4	TGTGCCATCAGTGCCGGCCAGGGTTCGCCAGCTAATGAAAAACTGTTTTTT	CAISAGQGSPANEKLFF
TRBV7-6	TRBD1	.	TRBJ1-6	TGTGCCAGCAGTTCCGGACAGGGCACCACACCCCTCCACTTT	CASSSGQGTTPLHF
TRBV6-6	.	.	TRBJ1-1	TGTGCCAGCAGTCCCAGTGGGACAAGGGGCTTCTTT	CASSPSGTRGFF